This T cell receptor (beta chain) was observed in a study of regulatory T cells in long-lasting Graves disease. Study-wide results and limits: Clonotypes that were public and shared totalled around 2,700 in persistent patients versus over 800 in new patients.

The time point here: newly diagnosed GD, antithyroid drugs for less than 3 months. With RNA extracted from PBMCs as input, the TCR library was made. With iRepertoire HTBI primers and Arm-PCR of CDR3 regions, TCR beta libraries were built. Authors' processing steps: Among the samples, 62 TRBV and about 15 TRBJ segments were identified. TCRdb called the multiplex PCR reads again in MiXCR, with one record for every CDR3 protein. The V and J calls here are based on TCRdb, not the publication. The sample consists of 450,000 to 700,000 distinct CDR3 sequences, roughly 14% of them appearing once. This clonotype came up once. Its target is unknown. The V end was cut by 5 bases, the J end by 3 bases, with 22 bases between. The CDR3 is 18 amino acids. Germline V gives CDR1 MNHEY, CDR2 SMNVEV (reference sequence). The same sample was also used in a study of T cells in Graves' hyperthyroidism and ophthalmopathy.

This receptor was taken from a young man with Graves disease. The rearrangement links TRBV27 to TRBJ1-4; D not certain. The specimen was peripheral blood mononuclear cells (PBMCs), collected at new diagnosis, from a patient treated with antithyroid drugs. The CDR3 region has the DNA TGTGCCAGCAGTCCCTATCGCGGGCCACAGCCCCCTAATGAAAAACTGTTTTTT. Amino acids: CASSPYRGPQPPNEKLFF.